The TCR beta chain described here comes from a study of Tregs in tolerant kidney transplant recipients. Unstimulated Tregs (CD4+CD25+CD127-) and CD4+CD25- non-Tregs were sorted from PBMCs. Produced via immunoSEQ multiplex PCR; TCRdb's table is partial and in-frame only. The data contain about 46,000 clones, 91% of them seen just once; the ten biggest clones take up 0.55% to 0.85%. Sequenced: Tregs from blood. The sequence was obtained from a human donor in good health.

The CDR3 region has the DNA TGTGCCAGTAGTATAGTTGATGGCAGGGGGCTATCCGGCACCGGGGAGCTGTTTTTT. Residues: CASSIVDGRGLSGTGELFF. V is TRBV19 and J is TRBJ2-2; TRBD1 matches at 8 bases. The CDR3 contains 19 residues. The germline V gene encodes CDR1 LNHDA and CDR2 SQIVND (reference sequence). Trimming took 1 base from V and 4 from J; bases not matched to a gene: 14.